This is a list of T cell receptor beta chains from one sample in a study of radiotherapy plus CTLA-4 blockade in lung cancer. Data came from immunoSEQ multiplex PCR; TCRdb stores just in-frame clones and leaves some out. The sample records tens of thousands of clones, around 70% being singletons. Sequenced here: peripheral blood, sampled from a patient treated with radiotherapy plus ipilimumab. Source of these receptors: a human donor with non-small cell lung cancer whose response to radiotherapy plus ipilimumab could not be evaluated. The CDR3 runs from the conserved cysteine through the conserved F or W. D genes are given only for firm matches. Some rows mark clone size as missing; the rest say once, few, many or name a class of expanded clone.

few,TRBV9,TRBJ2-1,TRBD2,CASSVGLAGDIRSYNEQFF,TGTGCCAGCAGCGTAGGACTAGCGGGAGACATACGCTCCTACAATGAGCAGTTCTTC
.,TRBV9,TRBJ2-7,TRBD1,CASSPGQGPAYEQYF,TGTGCCAGCAGCCCGGGACAGGGGCCCGCTTACGAGCAGTACTTC
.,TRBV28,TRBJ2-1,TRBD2,CASSQPGLVNEQFF,TGTGCCAGCAGTCAACCGGGACTAGTGAATGAGCAGTTCTTC
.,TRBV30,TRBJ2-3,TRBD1,CAWSSGQPGTDTQYF,TGTGCCTGGAGTTCGGGACAGCCCGGCACAGATACGCAGTATTTT
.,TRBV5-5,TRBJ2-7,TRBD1,CASSLEGQISYEQYF,TGTGCCAGCAGCTTGGAGGGACAGATTAGCTACGAGCAGTACTTC
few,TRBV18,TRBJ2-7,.,CASSPGGGSSYEQYF,TGTGCCAGCTCACCAGGCGGGGGCAGCTCCTACGAGCAGTACTTC
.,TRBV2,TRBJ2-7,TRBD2,CASHAVAGGGEQYF,TGTGCCAGCCATGCTGTGGCGGGAGGTGGTGAGCAGTACTTC
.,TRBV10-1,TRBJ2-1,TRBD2,CASNGRLGGTSGRAAYNEQFF,TGCGCCAGCAACGGACGGTTGGGGGGCACTAGCGGGAGGGCCGCTTACAATGAGCAGTTCTTC
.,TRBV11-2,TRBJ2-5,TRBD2,CASSLTGLAEETQYF,TGTGCCAGCAGCTTAACTGGACTAGCGGAAGAGACCCAGTACTTC
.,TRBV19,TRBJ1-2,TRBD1,CASSLTGDYGYTF,TGTGCCAGTAGTCTGACAGGGGACTATGGCTACACCTTC
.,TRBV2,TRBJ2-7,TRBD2,CASSDSTSGPYEQYF,TGTGCCAGCAGTGATAGCACTAGCGGTCCCTACGAGCAGTACTTC
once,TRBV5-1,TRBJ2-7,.,CASSPQATYEQYF,TGCGCCAGCAGCCCACAGGCTACCTACGAGCAGTACTTC
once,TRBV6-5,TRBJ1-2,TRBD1,CASSLGQGRNYGYTF,TGTGCCAGCAGCCTCGGACAGGGGAGGAACTATGGCTACACCTTC
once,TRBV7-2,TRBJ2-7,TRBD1,CASSLDRGEQYF,TGTGCCAGCAGCTTGGACAGGGGCGAGCAGTACTTC
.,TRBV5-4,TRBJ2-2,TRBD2,CASSLAGTRSTGELFF,TGTGCCAGCAGCTTGGCCGGGACTAGAAGTACCGGGGAGCTGTTTTTT
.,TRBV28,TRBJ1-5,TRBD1,CASSTLTGTANQPQHF,TGTGCCAGCAGTACTCTGACCGGGACAGCAAATCAGCCCCAGCATTTT
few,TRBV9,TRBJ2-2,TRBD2,CASSGPSGNTGELFF,TGTGCCAGCAGCGGACCTAGCGGGAACACCGGGGAGCTGTTTTTT
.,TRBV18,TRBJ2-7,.,CASSPSSYEQYF,TGTGCCAGCTCGCCTAGCTCCTACGAGCAGTACTTC
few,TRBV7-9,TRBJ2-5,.,CASSPRSGQTQYF,TGTGCCAGCAGCCCAAGGTCTGGGCAGACCCAGTACTTC
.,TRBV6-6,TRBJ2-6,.,CASSVTPSGANVLTF,TGTGCCAGCAGTGTAACACCCTCTGGGGCCAACGTCCTGACTTTC
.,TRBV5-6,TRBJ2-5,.,CASSLTGVETQYF,TGTGCCAGCAGTCTCACCGGGGTGGAGACCCAGTACTTC
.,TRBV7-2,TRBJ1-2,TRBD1,CASSSGQGGGYTF,TGTGCCAGCAGCTCCGGACAGGGAGGGGGCTACACCTTC
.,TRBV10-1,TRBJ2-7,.,CASTRRTFNSYEQYF,TGCGCCAGCACCCGCAGGACTTTTAATTCCTACGAGCAGTACTTC
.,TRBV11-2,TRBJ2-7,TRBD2,CASSRTSGRAPEQYF,TGTGCCAGCAGCAGGACTAGCGGGAGGGCCCCCGAGCAGTACTTC
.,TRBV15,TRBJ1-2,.,CATSRPDSLYGYTF,TGTGCCACCAGCAGACCCGACAGCCTCTATGGCTACACCTTC
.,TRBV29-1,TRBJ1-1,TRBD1,CSVHDRAEAFF,TGCAGCGTCCATGACAGGGCTGAAGCTTTCTTT
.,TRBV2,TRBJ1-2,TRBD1,CASTQSGQGARGYTF,TGTGCCAGCACCCAATCGGGACAGGGGGCGCGTGGCTACACCTTC
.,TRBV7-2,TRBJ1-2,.,CASSLRGGGGYTF,TGTGCCAGCAGTCTCAGGGGAGGGGGTGGCTACACCTTC
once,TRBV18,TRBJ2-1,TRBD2,CASSPSAGAAFSYNEQFF,TGTGCCAGCTCACCATCTGCGGGAGCGGCCTTCTCCTACAATGAGCAGTTCTTC
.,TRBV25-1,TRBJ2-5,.,CASSAKAADQETQYF,TGTGCCAGCAGTGCCAAGGCAGCGGACCAAGAGACCCAGTACTTC
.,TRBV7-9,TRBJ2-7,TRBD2,CASASGSINEQYF,TGTGCCAGCGCTAGCGGGAGCATCAACGAGCAGTACTTC
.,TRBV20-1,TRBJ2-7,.,CSAPRVSEQYF,TGCAGTGCCCCCCGGGTTAGCGAGCAGTACTTC
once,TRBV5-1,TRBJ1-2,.,CASSLALGVTLDYGYTF,TGCGCCAGCAGCTTGGCTTTGGGCGTCACTCTGGACTATGGCTACACCTTC
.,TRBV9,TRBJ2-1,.,CASTAGPANNEQFF,TGTGCCAGCACCGCGGGACCGGCTAACAATGAGCAGTTCTTC
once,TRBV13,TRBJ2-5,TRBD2,CASSPPWLAGPDQETQYF,TGTGCCAGCAGCCCCCCCTGGCTAGCGGGTCCCGACCAAGAGACCCAGTACTTC
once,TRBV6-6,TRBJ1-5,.,CASSYGHHKDQPQHF,TGTGCCAGCAGTTACGGGCACCATAAGGATCAGCCCCAGCATTTT
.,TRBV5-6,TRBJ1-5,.,CASSGGQFKGKPQHF,TGTGCCAGCAGCGGTGGACAGTTTAAAGGAAAGCCCCAGCATTTT
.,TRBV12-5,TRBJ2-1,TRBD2,CASGLGLAGGPGEQFF,TGTGCTAGTGGTTTGGGACTAGCGGGAGGCCCTGGTGAGCAGTTCTTC
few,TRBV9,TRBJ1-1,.,CASSVASGGSRSSTEAFF,TGTGCCAGCAGCGTAGCTTCCGGGGGAAGCAGAAGCTCCACTGAAGCTTTCTTT
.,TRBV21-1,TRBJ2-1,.,CASSKSGTSGRGNNEQFF,TGTGCCAGCAGCAAATCCGGGACTAGCGGGAGAGGCAACAATGAGCAGTTCTTC
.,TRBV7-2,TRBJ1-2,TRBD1,CASSLGTGIDLDGYTF,TGTGCCAGCAGCTTAGGGACAGGGATAGATCTGGATGGCTACACCTTC
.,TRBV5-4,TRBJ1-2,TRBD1,CASSLLDRKTHGYTF,TGTGCCAGCAGCTTGTTGGACAGGAAGACCCATGGCTACACCTTC
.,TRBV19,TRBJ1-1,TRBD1,CASSIETAGGVAFF,TGTGCCAGTAGTATAGAGACGGCAGGGGGCGTAGCTTTCTTT
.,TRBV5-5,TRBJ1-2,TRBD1,CASSSLQGAGGYTF,TGTGCCAGCAGCTCGTTACAGGGGGCGGGTGGCTACACCTTC
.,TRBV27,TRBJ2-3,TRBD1,CASSLGQGSTDTQYF,TGTGCCAGCAGTCTCGGACAGGGAAGCACAGATACGCAGTATTTT
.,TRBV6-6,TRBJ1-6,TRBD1,CATTQGPASPLHF,TGTGCCACCACACAGGGGCCGGCTTCACCCCTCCACTTT
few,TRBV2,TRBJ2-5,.,CASRSRGRDGRTQYF,TGTGCCAGCAGGTCGCGGGGCAGGGACGGTCGGACCCAGTACTTC
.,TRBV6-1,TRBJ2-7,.,CASRAEPYEQYF,TGTGCCAGCAGGGCGGAACCCTACGAGCAGTACTTC
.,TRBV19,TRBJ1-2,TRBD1,CASSTGQGYGYTF,TGTGCCAGTAGTACGGGACAGGGCTATGGCTACACCTTC
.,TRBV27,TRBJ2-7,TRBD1,CASSPRDRLSYEQYF,TGTGCCAGCAGTCCCCGGGACAGACTATCCTACGAGCAGTACTTC
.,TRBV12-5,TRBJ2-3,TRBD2,CASGLRASGKDTQYF,TGTGCTAGTGGTTTGAGGGCTAGCGGGAAAGATACGCAGTATTTT
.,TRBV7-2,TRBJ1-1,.,CASSLVFTEAFF,TGTGCCAGCAGCTTAGTCTTCACTGAAGCTTTCTTT
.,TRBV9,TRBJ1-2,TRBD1,CASSVDRGPYGYTF,TGTGCCAGCAGCGTGGACAGGGGTCCCTATGGCTACACCTTC
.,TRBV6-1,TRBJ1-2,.,CASSVKRSNYGYTF,TGTGCCAGCAGTGTAAAGAGATCAAACTATGGCTACACCTTC
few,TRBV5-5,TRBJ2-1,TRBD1,CASSIDRGREQFF,TGTGCCAGCAGCATCGACAGGGGGCGTGAGCAGTTCTTC
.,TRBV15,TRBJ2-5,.,CATSSQWAGRETQYF,TGTGCCACCAGCTCCCAGTGGGCGGGTAGGGAGACCCAGTACTTC